One sample yielded the 17 T cell receptor beta chains listed below, sequenced in a study of CD8+CD57+ T cells in acquired aplastic anemia. Genomic DNA, the template, was used for profiling of the TCR beta VDJ and CDR3. One entry per CDR3 protein results from TCRdb running MiXCR on the reads. The sample includes approximately 150,000 distinct CDR3 sequences, more than 45% of them seen just once. Sequencing involved patients with CD8+CD57+ cell expansion previously shown by flow cytometry. The sample consisted of sorted CD4+, CD8+, or CD8+CD57+ T cells (not recorded which) from PBMCs. The receptors shown here come from a human donor with aplastic anemia.

This chain joins TRBV5-1 and TRBJ2-7; possibly TRBD1 for D (6 bases). The CDR3 has 14 residues. V lost 0 bases to trimming and J lost 5 bases, with 12 bases between them. From germline, CDR1 is SGHRS and CDR2 YFSETQ. The CDR3 nucleotides are TGCGCCAGCAGCTTGGCTTCAGGGGAGAACGAGCAGTACTTC. It encodes CASSLASGENEQYF.

Note on this clonotype: This could be a read error, since a much larger clone is one nucleotide away. The rearrangement links TRBV7-4 to TRBJ1-2; 10 nucleotides match TRBD1. Germline loops: CDR1 SGHVT, CDR2 SQSDAQ. CDR3 length equals 16 residues. The CDR3 DNA reads as TGTGCCAGCAGCTTAGGGGGGACAGGGGCCTATTATGGCTACGCCTTC. Translation: CASSLGGTGAYYGYAF.

About this clonotype itself: No conserved phenylalanine or tryptophan is present at the end of the CDR3, so a read error is the likely explanation. The chain is built from TRBV6-5 and TRBJ1-3; D gene uncertain. Trimming removed 0 bases from V and 0 bases from J, with 12 bases in between. The CDR3 length is 17 residues. CDR1 and CDR2 (germline): MNHEY, SVGAGI. The CDR3 here is CASSYSSLQPSGNTIYL. The DNA for the CDR3 is TGTGCCAGCAGTTACTCGAGTTTACAGCCCTCTGGAAACACCATATATCTT.

In its sample, this clonotype was seen many times. CDR3 sequence: CASSKPGQKVAEAFF. CDR3 nucleotide sequence: TGTGCCAGTAGTAAACCGGGACAAAAAGTCGCTGAAGCTTTCTTT. The genes are TRBV19 and TRBJ1-1, with D perhaps TRBD1 (6 bases). V lost 4 bases, J lost 6 bases, and 18 bases lay in between. Germline V gene data show CDR1 as LNHDA and CDR2 as SQIVND (reference sequence). The length of the CDR3 is 15 residues.

This clonotype was recorded at least ten times. The chain has TRBV5-6 and TRBJ2-5; 8 bases align to TRBD2. This CDR3 spans 15 amino acids. J lost 5 bases, V lost 4 bases, and 10 bases had no gene match. Germline CDR1 is SGHDT and CDR2 is YYEEEE. CDR3 sequence: CASSAPGLETETQYF. CDR3 coding DNA: TGTGCCAGCAGCGCACCGGGACTAGAAACGGAGACCCAGTACTTC.

This clonotype appeared a few times. The J gene is TRBJ2-3, the V gene TRBV5-1; 10 bases are a match to TRBD2. CDR1 SGHRS and CDR2 YFSETQ come from the germline V gene. This CDR3 contains 15 residues. V was pared by 3 bases and J by 5 bases, with 6 bases of the junction left unmatched. The CDR3 region is CASSSLAGGQDTQYF. The CDR3 nucleotides read TGCGCCAGCAGCTCCTTAGCGGGGGGTCAAGATACGCAGTATTTT.

The J gene is TRBJ1-1, the V gene TRBV15; D not resolved. V lost 0 bases and J lost 4, with 12 bases in between. The CDR3 runs 15 residues. The germline CDR1 and CDR2 sequences are LNHNV and YYDKDF (reference sequence). CDR3 bases: TGTGCCACCAGCAGAGATTTAGGCCAGATCACTGAAGCTTTCTTT. This sequence encodes CATSRDLGQITEAFF.

In this sample, this clonotype turned up many times. The CDR3 DNA sequence: TGTGCCAGCAGCCATCCCTCTCGACGGGAGAACACTGAAGCTTTCTTT. This codes for CASSHPSRRENTEAFF. The chain employs TRBV7-8 and TRBJ1-1, with no clear D. The CDR3 is 16 residues long. The V gene's germline CDR1 is SGHVS and CDR2 FQNEAQ. V was pared by 5 bases and J by 1 base, with 17 bases between.

This clonotype was counted only a few times. This chain joins TRBV10-2 and TRBJ2-3, with TRBD2 as a possible D gene (6 bases). V gave up 7 bases and J gave up 6 bases, with 14 bases separating them. Per the germline V gene, CDR1 is WSHSY and CDR2 is SAAADI. There are 13 residues in the CDR3. The CDR3 DNA reads TGCGCCAGCACCTTCGGAGGAGGGGATACGCAGTATTTT. Translated: CASTFGGGDTQYF.

Many counts were recorded for this clonotype. V and J are TRBV3-1 and TRBJ2-7; 9 bases align to TRBD1. V was clipped by 5 bases and J by 4 bases; unmatched bases: 3. Germline V CDR1 and CDR2: LGHDT, YNNKEL (reference sequence). The CDR3 has 13 residues. The CDR3, as DNA: TGTGCCAGCAGCGGGACAGGGATTTACGAGCAGTACTTC. It translates to CASSGTGIYEQYF.

This clonotype was seen a few times. V gene TRBV6-4 combines with J gene TRBJ2-4; 7 nucleotides line up with TRBD1. V was clipped by 5 bases and J by 4 bases; unmatched bases: 8. CDR3 length: 15 residues. The V gene's germline CDR1 is MRHNA and CDR2 SNTAGT. CDR3: CASSPDRASKNIQYF. CDR3 DNA sequence: TGTGCCAGCAGTCCAGACAGGGCCTCGAAAAACATTCAGTACTTC.

This clonotype has a count of ten or more. This chain uses TRBV12-3 or TRBV12-4 with TRBJ1-3; D is possibly TRBD1 (5 bases). Trimming shortened V by 5 bases and J by 5 bases, and 16 bases separated the two germline ends. The CDR3 sequence is 15 residues long. CDR3 in amino acids: CASSPRQTSRNTIYF. For the CDR3, the DNA is TGTGCCAGCAGTCCGCGACAGACTAGTCGAAACACCATATATTTT.

The J gene is TRBJ2-2, the V gene TRBV10-2, with D possibly being TRBD1 (5 bases). The germline V gene encodes CDR1 WSHSY and CDR2 SAAADI. CDR3 length: 13 amino acids. DNA of the CDR3: TGCGCAGACGGGTGGGGCACCACCGGGGAGCTGTTTTTT. The encoded protein is CADGWGTTGELFF.

This clonotype was observed at least ten times. The chain recombines TRBV19 with TRBJ2-2; D might be TRBD2 (5 bases). Trimming cost V 9 bases and J 4 bases, with 15 bases left between them. The CDR3 is 14 amino acids. Germline CDR1 LNHDA, CDR2 SQIVND (reference sequence). CDR3 amino acids: CASKEETFTGELFF. Here the CDR3 DNA reads TGTGCCAGCAAGGAGGAAACATTCACCGGGGAGCTGTTTTTT.

With regard to this clonotype: With a much larger clone just one base away, this may be a read error. This chain links TRBV13 with TRBJ2-5, with 13 positions matching TRBD2. Germline CDR1 PRHDT, CDR2 FYEKMQ (reference sequence). V was pared by 2 bases and J by 5 bases, with 5 bases of the junction left unmatched. The CDR3 runs 16 residues. The DNA of the CDR3 is TGTGCCAGCAGCTTAAGTGGACTAGCGGGGGACGAGACCCAGTACTTC. Its translation is CASSLSGLAGDETQYF.

This chain links TRBV20-1 with TRBJ2-3, with D tentatively TRBD2 (5 bases). Germline V lookup: CDR1 DFQATT, CDR2 SNEGSKA (reference sequence). Trimming left V 6 bases short and J 2 bases short, with 15 bases between. The CDR3 length is 14 residues. The chain's CDR3 is CSAGLESFTDTQYF. CDR3 DNA: TGCAGTGCAGGACTGGAATCCTTCACAGATACGCAGTATTTT.

This clonotype was seen many times. The genes are TRBV20-1 and TRBJ1-4; 11 positions agree with TRBD1. The ends lost 3 bases at V and 10 bases at J; junction bases unmatched: 13. Germline CDR1 and CDR2: DFQATT and SNEGSKA (reference sequence). The CDR3 is 16 amino acids. The CDR3, as DNA: TGCAGTGCTAGGAGCCCGGGACAGGGGGTTAACGGAAAACTGTTTTTT. It yields the protein CSARSPGQGVNGKLFF.